In its sample, the clone carrying this TCR beta chain was seen a few times. As processed by the authors: Amplification from reference gene primers served as the basis for estimated nucleated cell counts. TCRdb's copy holds only in-frame clones and misses some; the assay was immunoSEQ multiplex PCR. The D gene and trimming were derived from the DNA, and the V and J assignments and clone size from that table. Here the sample spans fewer than 120,000 clones, just over 75% being singletons. The sample belongs to a study of blood T cell repertoires in COVID-19. Study summary: Both acute and convalescent COVID-19 samples were obtained from the United States, Italy and Spain. T cells, B-cell-depleted T cells, or PBMCs supplied cDNA or gDNA.

The V gene lost 4 bases and the J gene lost 5 bases, with 18 bases spanning the gap. CDR3 length: 16 amino acids. The germline V gene has CDR1 MGHRA and CDR2 YSYEKL. The sequence was collected from a woman of 80 years or more with acute or convalescent COVID-19. Sample: peripheral blood. V gene TRBV4-1 combines with J gene TRBJ2-1; a possible D gene is TRBD2 (5 bases). The CDR3 here is CASSPRQGRGHNEQFF. The CDR3 DNA follows: TGCGCCAGCAGCCCCCGGCAAGGGAGAGGGCACAATGAGCAGTTCTTC.